The 2 T cell receptor beta chains below all came from one sample that was sequenced in a study of shared clonotypes between healthy human individuals. Measured with immunoSEQ multiplex PCR; TCRdb has only the in-frame clones, and not every one. The sample lists about a million clones; roughly 72% were seen once. The specimen was memory CD4+ T cells sorted from blood. The subset: CD45RA-negative fraction. The receptors come from a man younger than 35 in good health.

Comment on this clone: A much larger clone lies a single base off, so this may be a read error. V is TRBV27 and J is TRBJ2-1; TRBD1 agrees at 7 bases. V trimming: 7 bases; J trimming: 5 bases; junction bases outside the gene matches: 11. CDR3 length: 15 amino acids. Germline V gene sequence: CDR1 MNHEY, CDR2 SMNVEV (reference sequence). In nucleotides, the CDR3 is TGTGCCAGCATCTACGACAGGGTTGGGGACAATGAGCAGTTCTTC. Its translation is CASIYDRVGDNEQFF.

The chain couples TRBV6-1 to TRBJ2-1, with D tentatively TRBD2 (7 bases). Trimming shortened V by 6 bases and J by 7 bases, and 19 bases separated the two germline ends. Per germline, CDR1 MNHNS and CDR2 SASEGT. The CDR3 covers 15 residues. The CDR3 DNA reads TGTGCCAGCAGGGGGGGGCTAGCGGCTTATAATGAGCAGTTCTTC. Protein sequence: CASRGGLAAYNEQFF.